The clone carrying this T cell receptor beta chain was picked up many times. The CDR3 extends over 15 amino acids. Germline loops: CDR1 SGHDT, CDR2 YYEEEE. Trimming removed 6 bases at V and 0 bases at J, with 12 bases between. Each CDR3 protein gets one entry after TCRdb re-called the 5' RACE reads with MiXCR. The repertoire holds under 400,000 distinct CDR3 sequences, with around 10% as singletons. The data belong to a study of CD8 T cells in ankylosing spondylitis. This TCR was recovered from a female donor with ankylosing spondylitis or in good health (not recorded which). This chain joins TRBV5-6 and TRBJ1-4, with D possibly being TRBD1 (5 bases). The sequenced sample consisted of blood, either unsorted or a sorted T cell fraction (not recorded which). As DNA, the CDR3 is TGTGCCAGCATGACAGCTCACTCAACTAATGAAAAACTGTTTTTT. As protein: CASMTAHSTNEKLFF.